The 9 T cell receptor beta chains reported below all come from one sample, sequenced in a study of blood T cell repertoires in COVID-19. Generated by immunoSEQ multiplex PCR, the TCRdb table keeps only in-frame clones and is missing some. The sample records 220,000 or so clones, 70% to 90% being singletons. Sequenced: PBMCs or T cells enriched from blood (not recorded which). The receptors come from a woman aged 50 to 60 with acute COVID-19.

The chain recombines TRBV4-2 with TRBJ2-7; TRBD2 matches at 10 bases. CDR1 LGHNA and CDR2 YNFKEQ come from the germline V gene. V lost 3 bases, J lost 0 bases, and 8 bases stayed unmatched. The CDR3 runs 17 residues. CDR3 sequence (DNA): TGTGCCAGCAGCCAGGGTGGACTAGCGGATTTCTCCTACGAGCAGTACTTC. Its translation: CASSQGGLADFSYEQYF.

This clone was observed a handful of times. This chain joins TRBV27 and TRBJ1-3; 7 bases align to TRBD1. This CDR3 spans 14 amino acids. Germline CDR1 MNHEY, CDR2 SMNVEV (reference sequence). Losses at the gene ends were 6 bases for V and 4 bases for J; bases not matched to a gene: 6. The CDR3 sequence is CASRPTGSGNTIYF. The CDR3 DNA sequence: TGTGCCAGCAGACCGACAGGGTCCGGAAACACCATATATTTT.

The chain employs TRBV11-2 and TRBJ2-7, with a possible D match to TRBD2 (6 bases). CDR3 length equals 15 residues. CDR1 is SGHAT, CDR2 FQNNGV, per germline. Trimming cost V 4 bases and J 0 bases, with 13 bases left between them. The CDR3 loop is CASSSGVLSSYEQYF. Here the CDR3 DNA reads TGTGCCAGCAGCTCGGGGGTTTTAAGCTCCTACGAGCAGTACTTC.

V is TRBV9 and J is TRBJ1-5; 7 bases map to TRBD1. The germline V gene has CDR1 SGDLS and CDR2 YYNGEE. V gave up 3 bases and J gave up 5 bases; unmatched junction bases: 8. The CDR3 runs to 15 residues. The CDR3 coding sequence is TGTGCCAGCAGCGCGGAAGGGGGCTCCCATCAGCCCCAGCATTTT. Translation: CASSAEGGSHQPQHF. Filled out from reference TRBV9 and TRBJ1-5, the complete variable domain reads DSGVTQTPKHLITATGQRVTLRCSPRSGDLSVYWYQQSLDQGLQFLIQYYNGEERAKGNILERFSAQQFPDLHSELNLSSLELGDSALYFCASSAEGGSHQPQHFGDGTRLSIL.

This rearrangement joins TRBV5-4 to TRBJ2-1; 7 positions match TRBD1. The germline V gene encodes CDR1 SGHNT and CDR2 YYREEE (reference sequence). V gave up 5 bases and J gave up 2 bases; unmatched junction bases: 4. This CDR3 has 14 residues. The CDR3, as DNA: TGTGCCAGCAGTCGGACAGGACCCTACAATGAGCAGTTCTTC. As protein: CASSRTGPYNEQFF.

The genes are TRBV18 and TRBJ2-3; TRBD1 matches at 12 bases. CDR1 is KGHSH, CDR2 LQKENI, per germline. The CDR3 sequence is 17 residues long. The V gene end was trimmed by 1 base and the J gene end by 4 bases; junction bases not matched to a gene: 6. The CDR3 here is CASSPLGQGARADTQYF. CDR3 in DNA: TGTGCCAGCTCACCACTGGGACAGGGGGCGCGGGCAGATACGCAGTATTTT. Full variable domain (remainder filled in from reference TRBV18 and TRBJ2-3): NAGVMQNPRHLVRRRGQEARLRCSPMKGHSHVYWYRQLPEEGLKFMVYLQKENIIDESGMPKERFSAEFPKEGPSILRIQQVVRGDSAAYFCASSPLGQGARADTQYFGPGTRLTVL.

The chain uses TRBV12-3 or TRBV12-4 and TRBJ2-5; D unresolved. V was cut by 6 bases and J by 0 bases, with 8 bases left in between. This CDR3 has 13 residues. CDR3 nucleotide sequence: TGTGCCAGCAGCACAAATTACCAAGAGACCCAGTACTTC. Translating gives CASSTNYQETQYF.

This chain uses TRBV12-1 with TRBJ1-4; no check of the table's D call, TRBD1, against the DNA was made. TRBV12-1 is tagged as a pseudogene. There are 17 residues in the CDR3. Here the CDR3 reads CASSFHPLQGKDEKLFF. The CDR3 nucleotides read TGTGCCAGCAGCTTTCACCCCCTACAGGGAAAGGATGAAAAACTGTTTTTT.

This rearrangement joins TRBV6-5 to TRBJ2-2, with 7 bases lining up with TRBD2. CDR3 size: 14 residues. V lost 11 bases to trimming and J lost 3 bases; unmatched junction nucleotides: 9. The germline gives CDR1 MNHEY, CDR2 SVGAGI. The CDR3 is CACRWREYTGELFF. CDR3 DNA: TGTGCCTGCCGTTGGCGGGAGTACACCGGGGAGCTGTTTTTT.